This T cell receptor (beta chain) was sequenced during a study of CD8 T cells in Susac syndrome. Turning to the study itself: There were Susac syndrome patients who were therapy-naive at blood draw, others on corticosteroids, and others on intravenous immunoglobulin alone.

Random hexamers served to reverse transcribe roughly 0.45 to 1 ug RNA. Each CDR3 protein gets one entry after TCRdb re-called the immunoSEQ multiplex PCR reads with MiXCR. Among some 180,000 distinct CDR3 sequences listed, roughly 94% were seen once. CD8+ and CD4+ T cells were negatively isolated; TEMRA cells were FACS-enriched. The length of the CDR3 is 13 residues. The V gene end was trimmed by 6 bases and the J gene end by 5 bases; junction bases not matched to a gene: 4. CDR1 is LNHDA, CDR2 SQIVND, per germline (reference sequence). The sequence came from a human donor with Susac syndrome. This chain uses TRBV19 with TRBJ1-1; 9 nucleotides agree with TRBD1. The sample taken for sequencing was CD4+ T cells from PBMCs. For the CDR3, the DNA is TGTGCCAGTAGACTAGGACAGGGGACTGAAGCTTTCTTT. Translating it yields CASRLGQGTEAFF. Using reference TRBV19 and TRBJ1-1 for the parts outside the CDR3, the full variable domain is DGGITQSPKYLFRKEGQNVTLSCEQNLNHDAMYWYRQDPGQGLRLIYYSQIVNDFQKGDIAEGYSVSREKKESFPLTVTSAQKNPTAFYLCASRLGQGTEAFFGQGTRLTVV.